These 22 T cell receptor beta chains originate from one sample sequenced in a study of cytomegalovirus exposure and HLA in healthy donors. With 60 Vbeta and 13 Jbeta primers, the PCR was carried out. Measured with immunoSEQ multiplex PCR; TCRdb has only the in-frame clones, and not every one. The sample consists of around 100,000 clones, more than 75% of them appearing once. Sequenced sample: PBMCs. The receptors shown here come from a woman between 45 and 65 years old in good health and CMV-seropositive.

The V call is TRBV5-4, the J call TRBJ1-4, with D perhaps TRBD1 (5 bases). The V and J ends lost 4 bases and 7 bases respectively, with 14 bases between them. CDR3 length: 14 residues. Looked up from germline, CDR1 is SGHNT and CDR2 is YYREEE (reference sequence). CDR3 nucleotides: TGTGCCAGCAGCCCCGAGTATGGGGCTGAAAAACTGTTTTTT. Translation gives CASSPEYGAEKLFF.

The chain is built from TRBV30 and TRBJ1-1; TRBD1 might be the D (5 bases). V lost 0 bases and J lost 7, with 6 bases in between. CDR1 is GTSNPN and CDR2 is SVGIG in the germline V gene (reference sequence). The CDR3 is 11 residues long. The CDR3 loop reads CAWSVQVEAFF. The CDR3 nucleotides are TGTGCCTGGAGTGTACAGGTTGAAGCTTTCTTT.

The chain carries TRBV11-2 and TRBJ2-7; tentatively, D is TRBD1 (5 bases). V was clipped by 3 bases and J by 0 bases, with 12 bases between them. Germline-derived CDR1 and CDR2 are SGHAT and FQNNGV. The CDR3 spans 15 residues. The CDR3 here is CASSFPGQGSYEQYF. DNA for the CDR3: TGTGCCAGCAGCTTTCCAGGACAAGGCTCCTACGAGCAGTACTTC.

This sequence joins TRBV9 and TRBJ2-1, with 14 bases fitting TRBD2. Per germline, CDR1 SGDLS and CDR2 YYNGEE. This CDR3 comprises 21 residues. Unmatched junction bases numbered 12, after V lost 1 base and J lost 0 bases. DNA for the CDR3: TGTGCCAGCAGCGTAAGGAAAGGGACTAGCGGGAGCCCCCGCTCCTACAATGAGCAGTTCTTC. Translating gives CASSVRKGTSGSPRSYNEQFF.

This clone has just one count. This sequence joins TRBV11-2 and TRBJ1-4; a possible D gene is TRBD1 (6 bases). V was pared by 1 base and J by 8 bases, with 11 bases between. The CDR3 runs 14 residues. Germline V gives CDR1 SGHAT, CDR2 FQNNGV. The CDR3 DNA follows: TGTGCCAGCAGCTTAGGGTTGACAGGAGAAAAACTGTTTTTT. Translation: CASSLGLTGEKLFF.

V and J are TRBV7-9 and TRBJ2-6; 9 positions match TRBD1. There are 17 residues in the CDR3. CDR1 SEHNR and CDR2 FQNEAQ come from the germline V gene (reference sequence). The J segment lost 4 bases and the V segment lost 5 bases, leaving 9 bases of the junction unmatched. The CDR3 DNA reads as TGTGCCAGCAGCACTCGGGACAGGGCGAAAGGGGCCAACGTCCTGACTTTC. Encoded protein: CASSTRDRAKGANVLTF. The full variable domain, in which reference TRBV7-9 and TRBJ2-6 provide the parts outside the CDR3, is DTGVSQNPRHKITKRGQNVTFRCDPISEHNRLYWYRQTLGQGPEFLTYFQNEAQLEKSRLLSDRFSAERPKGSFSTLEIQRTEQGDSAMYLCASSTRDRAKGANVLTFGAGSRLTVL.

This clone occurred a few times. The chain combines TRBV7-8 with TRBJ1-2; a weak D match, TRBD1 (5 bases). Trimming cost V 1 base and J 2 bases, with 11 bases left between them. Looked up from germline, CDR1 is SGHVS and CDR2 is FQNEAQ. This CDR3 comprises 15 residues. As DNA, the CDR3 is TGTGCCAGCAGCTTAGGGGGCCACTTAAACTATGGCTACACCTTC. Translated: CASSLGGHLNYGYTF.

The V gene is TRBV4-2, the J gene TRBJ1-2; D is uncertain. The V gene's germline CDR1 is LGHNA and CDR2 YNFKEQ. The CDR3 covers 12 residues. Trimming left V 4 bases short and J 6 bases short, with 9 bases between. The CDR3 nucleotides are TGTGCCAGCAGCCTACAGTCCCATGGCTACACCTTC. It is translated as CASSLQSHGYTF.

V gene TRBV4-1 combines with J gene TRBJ1-2; D is ambiguous. Germline V gene lookup returns CDR1 MGHRA and CDR2 YSYEKL. Trimming removed 0 bases at V and 5 bases at J, with 13 bases between. This CDR3 comprises 15 residues. CDR3 in amino acids: CASSQDWEGRYGYTF. CDR3 bases: TGCGCCAGCAGCCAAGACTGGGAGGGCAGGTATGGCTACACCTTC.

The table lists this clone with a count of one. The V and J genes are TRBV20-1 and TRBJ2-2, with TRBD1 matching 7 bases. Germline values: CDR1 DFQATT, CDR2 SNEGSKA (reference sequence). Unmatched junction bases numbered 2, after V lost 6 bases and J lost 10 bases. The CDR3 consists of 10 residues. The CDR3 bases are TGCAGTGCCGGACAGGAGGAGCTGTTTTTT. It codes for CSAGQEELFF.

The chain carries TRBV6-1 and TRBJ1-4; no reliable D call. Between the trimmed V and J ends, which lost 2 bases and 0 bases, there was a span of 4 bases. Germline V gene lookup returns CDR1 MNHNS and CDR2 SASEGT. The CDR3 runs 14 residues. The CDR3 loop reads CASSEHPTNEKLFF. The CDR3 DNA sequence: TGTGCCAGCAGTGAACATCCAACTAATGAAAAACTGTTTTTT.

The chain is built from TRBV18 and TRBJ2-7; TRBD2 aligns across 7 bases. With 0 bases clipped from V and 7 bases from J, the junction kept 6 bases outside the gene matches. The CDR3 has 14 residues. Germline V gene sequence: CDR1 KGHSH, CDR2 LQKENI. Here the CDR3 reads CASSPPGGSGEQYF. The CDR3 coding sequence is TGTGCCAGCTCACCACCTGGCGGGAGCGGAGAGCAGTACTTC.

The chain couples TRBV10-3 to TRBJ1-2, with D possibly being TRBD1 (6 bases). Germline loops: CDR1 ENHRY, CDR2 SYGVKD. Trimming left V 6 bases short and J 0 bases short, with 11 bases between. This CDR3 comprises 14 residues. The CDR3 sequence is CAISQGTSNYGYTF. The CDR3 DNA is TGTGCCATCAGCCAAGGGACATCTAACTATGGCTACACCTTC.

This clone was observed a few times. V gene TRBV14 combines with J gene TRBJ1-4; weak D call: TRBD1 (5 bases). Germline lookup yields CDR1 SGHDN and CDR2 FVKESK. The CDR3 length is 15 residues. Trimming removed 5 bases from V and 7 bases from J, with 17 bases in between. Here the CDR3 reads CASSSHRGESEKLFF. As DNA, the CDR3 is TGTGCCAGCAGCTCCCACCGGGGGGAGAGTGAAAAACTGTTTTTT.

In regard to this clone: The junction and the germline gene differ at one end; a read error may be behind it. CDR3 region: CAVDAGGYGHTF. CDR3 nucleotides: TGTGCCGTTGATGCAGGGGGCTATGGCCACACCTTC. J is TRBJ1-2 and V is TRBV10-3; 8 nucleotides agree with TRBD1. This CDR3 region has 12 residues. Looked up from germline, CDR1 is ENHRY and CDR2 is SYGVKD.

The chain has TRBV11-1 and TRBJ1-1; 8 nucleotides match TRBD1. Germline CDR1 and CDR2: SGHAT and FQDESV (reference sequence). The CDR3 sequence is 14 residues long. Trimming cost V 4 bases and J 4 bases; bases outside gene matches: 5. CDR3: CASSSGTGVTEAFF. The CDR3 DNA follows: TGTGCCAGCAGCTCCGGGACAGGTGTCACTGAAGCTTTCTTT.

This chain connects TRBV6-6 to TRBJ1-3; 8 nucleotides agree with TRBD1. Looked up from germline, CDR1 is MNHNY and CDR2 is SVGAGI (reference sequence). This CDR3 has 14 residues. The junction had 4 bases not matched to a gene; V was cut back by 2 bases and J by 7 bases. This chain's CDR3 is CASSYEQGVNTIYF. The CDR3 DNA reads as TGTGCCAGCAGTTACGAACAGGGGGTGAACACCATATATTTT.

V gene TRBV12-5 combines with J gene TRBJ1-1; D perhaps matches TRBD1 (5 bases). V was cut by 7 bases and J by 1 base, with 10 bases left in between. Per the germline V gene, CDR1 is LGHNT and CDR2 is FRNRAP. The CDR3 loop spans 13 amino acids. The CDR3 coding sequence is TGTGCTAGTGTGGTCAGGGCGAACACTGAAGCTTTCTTT. This encodes CASVVRANTEAFF.

The table lists this clone with a count of one. The V call is TRBV5-1, the J call TRBJ2-3; 7 bases align to TRBD1. The length of the CDR3 is 15 residues. V was pared by 4 bases and J by 2 bases, with 7 bases of the junction left unmatched. The germline V gene encodes CDR1 SGHRS and CDR2 YFSETQ. CDR3 nucleotide sequence: TGCGCCAGCAGCGAAGGGGGACAGCCCACAGATACGCAGTATTTT. Translating gives CASSEGGQPTDTQYF.

This sequence joins TRBV5-1 and TRBJ2-7; 7 bases are a match to TRBD2. V gave up 1 base and J gave up 5 bases; unmatched junction bases: 12. The germline V gene has CDR1 SGHRS and CDR2 YFSETQ. The CDR3 sequence is 16 residues long. CDR3 in amino acids: CASSLSGLGTFDEQYF. The CDR3 DNA reads as TGCGCCAGCAGCTTGTCCGGACTAGGTACATTCGACGAGCAGTACTTC.

This clone came up once. V is TRBV19 and J is TRBJ2-1, with 7 bases fitting TRBD2. Germline trimming cut 6 bases from V and 10 bases from J; bases unmatched to any gene: 18. CDR1 and CDR2 (germline): LNHDA, SQIVND (reference sequence). The CDR3 contains 16 residues. CDR3 protein: CASREAGLAVPREQFF. CDR3 DNA sequence: TGTGCCAGTAGGGAGGCGGGGCTAGCGGTCCCCAGGGAGCAGTTCTTC.

The genes are TRBV6-6 and TRBJ1-2; D is perhaps TRBD1 (5 bases). CDR3 length: 15 residues. Trimming pared 7 bases from V and 2 bases from J, leaving 17 bases between. The V gene's germline CDR1 is MNHNY and CDR2 SVGAGI (reference sequence). The CDR3 spells CASTLTGYENYGYTF. CDR3 nucleotide sequence: TGTGCCAGCACTCTAACAGGATATGAGAACTATGGCTACACCTTC.